The T cell receptor (beta chain) described here comes from a study of Graves' ophthalmopathy and Graves' hyperthyroidism. In the study overall: Stable hyperthyroid donors showed no ophthalmopathy during 18 months follow-up.

Patients were excluded if they had other autoimmune diseases or uncontrolled infections, and likewise if pregnancy or lactation applied. This clonotype was observed a few times. Its antigen is currently unknown. RNA transcripts were the source from which TCR beta CDR3 regions were amplified. Second-round multiplex PCR came after a first-round RT-PCR that employed HTBI primers. From the multiplex PCR reads, TCRdb called clonotypes with MiXCR, one entry per CDR3 protein. The sample shows a few hundred thousand distinct CDR3 sequences, about 40% of them seen only once. Study-wide results and caveats: Most thyroid clonotypes with frequency above 0.001 were detected in blood too. With almost 90% sensitivity and around 80% specificity, a 13-signature model separated ophthalmopathy from stable hyperthyroidism.

This receptor was identified in an adult man with Graves' hyperthyroidism. The source material was peripheral blood or thyroid tissue (not recorded which).

In DNA form, the CDR3 reads TGTGCCAGCTCACCCCCCCGGGACGGAGAGACCCAGTACTTC. Translating gives CASSPPRDGETQYF. The chain carries TRBV11-2 and TRBJ2-5, with D perhaps given as TRBD1 or TRBD2 (5 bases each). The germline V gene has CDR1 SGHAT and CDR2 FQNNGV. There are 14 residues in the CDR3. The ends were cut back, 8 bases at V and 4 bases at J, with 17 bases in the middle.